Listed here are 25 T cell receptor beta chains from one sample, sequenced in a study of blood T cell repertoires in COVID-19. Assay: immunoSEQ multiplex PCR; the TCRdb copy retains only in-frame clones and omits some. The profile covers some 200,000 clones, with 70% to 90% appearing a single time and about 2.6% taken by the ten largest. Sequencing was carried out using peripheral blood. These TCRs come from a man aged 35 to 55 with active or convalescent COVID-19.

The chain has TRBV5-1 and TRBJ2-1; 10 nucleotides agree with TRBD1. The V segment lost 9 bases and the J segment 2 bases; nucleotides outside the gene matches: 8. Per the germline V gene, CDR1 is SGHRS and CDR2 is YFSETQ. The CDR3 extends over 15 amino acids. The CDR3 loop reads CATQKGTGAYNEQFF. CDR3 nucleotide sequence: TGCGCCACACAAAAGGGGACAGGGGCCTACAATGAGCAGTTCTTC. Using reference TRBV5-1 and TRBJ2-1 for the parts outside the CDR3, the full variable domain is KAGVTQTPRYLIKTRGQQVTLSCSPISGHRSVSWYQQTPGQGLQFLFEYFSETQRNKGNFPGRFSGRQFSNSRSEMNVSTLELGDSALYLCATQKGTGAYNEQFFGPGTRLTVL.

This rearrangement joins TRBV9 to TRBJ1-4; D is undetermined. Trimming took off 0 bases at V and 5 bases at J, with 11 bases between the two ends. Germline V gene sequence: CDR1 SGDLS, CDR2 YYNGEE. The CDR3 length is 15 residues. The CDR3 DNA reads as TGTGCCAGCAGCGTAGTTGGAGTCGCCAATGAAAAACTGTTTTTT. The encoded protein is CASSVVGVANEKLFF.

The CDR3 loop is CASSATAGAGSYEQYF. The CDR3 region has the DNA TGTGCCAGCAGCGCCACCGCGGGAGCGGGGTCCTACGAGCAGTACTTC. The V and J genes are TRBV9 and TRBJ2-7, with 7 bases that match TRBD2. The length of the CDR3 is 16 residues. Germline lookup yields CDR1 SGDLS and CDR2 YYNGEE. J was trimmed by 1 base and V by 3 bases; bases with no gene match: 10.

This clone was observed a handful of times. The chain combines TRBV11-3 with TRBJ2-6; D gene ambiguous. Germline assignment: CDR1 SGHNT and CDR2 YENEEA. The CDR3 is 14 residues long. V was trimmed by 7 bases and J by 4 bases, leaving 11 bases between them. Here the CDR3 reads CASTPLYGANVLTF. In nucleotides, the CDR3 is TGTGCCAGCACTCCCCTCTACGGGGCCAACGTCCTGACTTTC.

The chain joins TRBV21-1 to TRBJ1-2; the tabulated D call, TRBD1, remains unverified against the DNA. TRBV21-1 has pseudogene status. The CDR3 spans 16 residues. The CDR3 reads CASSHRDSQNYRGYTF. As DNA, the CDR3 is TGTGCCAGCAGCCATCGGGACAGCCAAAATTATCGTGGCTACACCTTC.

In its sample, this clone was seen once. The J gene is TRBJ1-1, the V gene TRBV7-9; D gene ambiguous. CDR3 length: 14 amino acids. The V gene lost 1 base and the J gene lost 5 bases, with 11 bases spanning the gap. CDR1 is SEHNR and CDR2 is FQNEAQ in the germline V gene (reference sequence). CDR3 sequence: CASSLETSETEAFF. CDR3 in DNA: TGTGCCAGCAGCTTAGAAACCAGCGAGACTGAAGCTTTCTTT.

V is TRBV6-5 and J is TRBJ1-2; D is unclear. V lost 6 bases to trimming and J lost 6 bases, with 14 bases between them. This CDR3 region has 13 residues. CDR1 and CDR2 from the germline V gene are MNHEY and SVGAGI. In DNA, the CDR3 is TGTGCCAGCAGGCCGAATGACTGGGATGGCTACACCTTC. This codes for CASRPNDWDGYTF.

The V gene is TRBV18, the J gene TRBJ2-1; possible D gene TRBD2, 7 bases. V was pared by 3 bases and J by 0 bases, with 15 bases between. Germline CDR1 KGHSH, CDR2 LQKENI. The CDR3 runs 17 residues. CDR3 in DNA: TGTGCCAGCTCACCGTTTGAGGGGGGGAGCTCCTACAATGAGCAGTTCTTC. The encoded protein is CASSPFEGGSSYNEQFF.

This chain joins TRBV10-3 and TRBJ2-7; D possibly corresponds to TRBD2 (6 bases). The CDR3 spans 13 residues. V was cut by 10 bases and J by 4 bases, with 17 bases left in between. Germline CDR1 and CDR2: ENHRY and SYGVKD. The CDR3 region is CATQNRRGYEQYF. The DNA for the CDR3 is TGTGCCACCCAGAACCGGCGGGGATACGAGCAGTACTTC.

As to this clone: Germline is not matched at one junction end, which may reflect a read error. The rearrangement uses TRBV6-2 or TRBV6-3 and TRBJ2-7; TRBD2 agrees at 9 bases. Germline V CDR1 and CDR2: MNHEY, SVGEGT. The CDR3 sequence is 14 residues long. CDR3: CASRPIAGVSLRNF. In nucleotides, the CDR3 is TGTGCCAGCAGGCCTATAGCGGGGGTCTCCCTCAGGAACTTC.

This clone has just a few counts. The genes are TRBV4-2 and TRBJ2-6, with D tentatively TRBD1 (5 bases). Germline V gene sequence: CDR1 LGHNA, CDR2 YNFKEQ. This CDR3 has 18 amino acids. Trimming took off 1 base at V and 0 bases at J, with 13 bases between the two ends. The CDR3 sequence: CASSQAPQGSSGANVLTF. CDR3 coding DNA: TGTGCCAGCAGCCAAGCCCCGCAGGGCAGCTCTGGGGCCAACGTCCTGACTTTC.

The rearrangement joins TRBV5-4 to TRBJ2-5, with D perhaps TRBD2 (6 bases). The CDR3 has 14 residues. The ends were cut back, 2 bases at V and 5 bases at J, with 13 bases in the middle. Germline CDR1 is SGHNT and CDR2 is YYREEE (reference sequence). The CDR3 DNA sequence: TGTGCCAGCAGCTTAGACGGGGGTATGGAGACCCAGTACTTC. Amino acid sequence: CASSLDGGMETQYF.

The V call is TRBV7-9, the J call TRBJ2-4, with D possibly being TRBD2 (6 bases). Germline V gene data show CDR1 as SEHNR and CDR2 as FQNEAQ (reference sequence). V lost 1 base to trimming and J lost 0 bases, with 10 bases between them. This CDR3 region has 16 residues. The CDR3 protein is CASSLDPGLAKNIQYF. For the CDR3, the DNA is TGTGCCAGCAGCTTAGATCCGGGACTAGCCAAAAACATTCAGTACTTC.

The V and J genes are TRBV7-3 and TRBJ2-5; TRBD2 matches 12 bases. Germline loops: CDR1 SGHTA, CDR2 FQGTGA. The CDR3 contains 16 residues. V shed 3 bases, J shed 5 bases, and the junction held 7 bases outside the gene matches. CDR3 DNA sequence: TGTGCCAGCAGCTTGACTAGCGGGGGTTATGGGGAGACCCAGTACTTC. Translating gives CASSLTSGGYGETQYF.

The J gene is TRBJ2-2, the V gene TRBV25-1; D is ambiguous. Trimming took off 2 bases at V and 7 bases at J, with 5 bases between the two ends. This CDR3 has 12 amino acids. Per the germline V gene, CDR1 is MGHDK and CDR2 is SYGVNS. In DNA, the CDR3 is TGTGCCAGCAGTGAAGTCTACGGGGAGCTGTTTTTT. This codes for CASSEVYGELFF.

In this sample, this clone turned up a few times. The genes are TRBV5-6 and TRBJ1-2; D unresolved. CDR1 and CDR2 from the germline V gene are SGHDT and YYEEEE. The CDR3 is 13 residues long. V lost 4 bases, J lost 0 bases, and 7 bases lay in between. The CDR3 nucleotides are TGTGCCAGCAGCCCGGAGGCTAACTATGGCTACACCTTC. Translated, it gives CASSPEANYGYTF.

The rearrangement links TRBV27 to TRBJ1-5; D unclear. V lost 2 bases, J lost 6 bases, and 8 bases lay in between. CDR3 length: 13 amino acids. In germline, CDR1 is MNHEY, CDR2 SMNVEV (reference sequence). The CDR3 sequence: CASSLLRGQPQHF. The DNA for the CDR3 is TGTGCCAGCAGTTTACTTCGGGGTCAGCCCCAGCATTTT.

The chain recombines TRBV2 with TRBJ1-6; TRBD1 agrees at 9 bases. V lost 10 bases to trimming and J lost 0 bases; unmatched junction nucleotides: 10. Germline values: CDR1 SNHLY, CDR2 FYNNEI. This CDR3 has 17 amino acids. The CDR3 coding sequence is TGTGCCATCTCGACAGGGGGGAAAGGCTCCTATAATTCACCCCTCCACTTT. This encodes CAISTGGKGSYNSPLHF.

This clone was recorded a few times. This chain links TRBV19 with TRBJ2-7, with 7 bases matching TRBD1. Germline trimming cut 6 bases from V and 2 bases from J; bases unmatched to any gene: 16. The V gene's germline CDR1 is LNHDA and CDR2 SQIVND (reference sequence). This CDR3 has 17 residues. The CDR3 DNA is TGTGCCAGTAGCACGGGACAGTTTTATAGACCCACCTACGAGCAGTACTTC. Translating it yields CASSTGQFYRPTYEQYF.

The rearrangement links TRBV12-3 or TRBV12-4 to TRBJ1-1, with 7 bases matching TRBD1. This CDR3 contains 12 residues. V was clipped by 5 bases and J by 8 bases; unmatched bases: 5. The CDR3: CASSPRGSEAFF. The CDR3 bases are TGTGCCAGCAGTCCCAGGGGGTCCGAAGCTTTCTTT.

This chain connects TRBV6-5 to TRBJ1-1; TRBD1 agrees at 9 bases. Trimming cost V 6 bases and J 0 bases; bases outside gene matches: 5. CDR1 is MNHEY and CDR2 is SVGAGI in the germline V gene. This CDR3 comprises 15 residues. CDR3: CASRGTGFMNTEAFF. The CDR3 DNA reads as TGTGCCAGCAGAGGGACAGGGTTTATGAACACTGAAGCTTTCTTT.

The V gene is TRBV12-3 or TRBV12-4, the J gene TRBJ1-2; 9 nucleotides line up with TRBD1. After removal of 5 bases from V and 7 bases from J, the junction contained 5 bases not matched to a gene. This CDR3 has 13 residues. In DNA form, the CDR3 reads TGTGCCAGCAGTGCGGGACAGGGCTTTGGCTACACCTTC. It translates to CASSAGQGFGYTF.

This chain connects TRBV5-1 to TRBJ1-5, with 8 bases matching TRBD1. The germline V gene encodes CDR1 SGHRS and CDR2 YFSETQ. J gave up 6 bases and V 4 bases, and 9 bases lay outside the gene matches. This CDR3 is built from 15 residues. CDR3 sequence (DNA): TGCGCCAGCAGCCCAGGACAGGGAGAGGGTCAGCCCCAGCATTTT. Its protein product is CASSPGQGEGQPQHF.

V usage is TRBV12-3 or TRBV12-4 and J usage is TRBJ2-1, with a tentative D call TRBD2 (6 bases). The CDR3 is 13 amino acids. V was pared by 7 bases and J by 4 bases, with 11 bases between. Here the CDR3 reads CASTPGGYNEQFF. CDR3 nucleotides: TGTGCCAGCACCCCCGGGGGATACAATGAGCAGTTCTTC.

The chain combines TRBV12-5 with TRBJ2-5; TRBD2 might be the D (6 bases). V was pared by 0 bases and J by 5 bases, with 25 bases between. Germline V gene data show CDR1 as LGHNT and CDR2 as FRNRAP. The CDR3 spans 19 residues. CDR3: CASGLVGGISGGIPETQYF. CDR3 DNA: TGTGCTAGTGGTTTGGTAGGAGGGATATCTGGAGGGATCCCTGAGACCCAGTACTTC.